This T cell receptor (beta chain) was obtained from a study of blood T cells in healthy people across ages. Study-level information: Capturing about one barcoded beta molecule per two T cells was achieved by template switching.

CDR3 length: 16 amino acids. Germline CDR1 LGHNA, CDR2 YSLEER. After removal of 3 bases from V and 2 bases from J, the junction contained 5 bases not matched to a gene. In its sample, this clonotype ranks as medium-sized. Its antigen is still unknown. Study-level results: Long-lived and aged donors differed, with more naive CD4+ cells and higher diversity in the long-lived. The authors considered diversity estimates from one million T cells to be underestimates. Donor CMV status, an unknown factor, possibly confounded changes in expanded clonotypes.

A second PCR of roughly 7 to 11 cycles used a sample-barcoded 5' primer and a J-beta primer mix. TCRdb re-derived calls from the 5' RACE reads in MiXCR, one entry per CDR3 protein. The sample has around 790,000 distinct CDR3 sequences, under 55% seen once. The chain carries TRBV4-3 and TRBJ2-1; 9 nucleotides line up with TRBD2. The source is a man in his sixties in good health. The sample comprised blood. The CDR3, as DNA: TGCGCCAGCAGCCAGGCGACTAGCGGAGCCTACAATGAGCAGTTCTTC. As protein: CASSQATSGAYNEQFF.